This T cell receptor beta chain was captured by sequencing in a study of radiotherapy plus CTLA-4 blockade in lung cancer. Study-level points and caveats: Among reported predictors of response, early blood T cell clone dynamics with interferon-beta performed best. An expansion of tumor-derived TCR clones occurred in blood after radiotherapy plus ipilimumab.

Regarding this clone: Its matching antigen is unknown.

Repertoires were generated with immunoSEQ multiplex PCR, while TCRdb's copy carries only in-frame clones and drops some. The table has 85,000 to 100,000 clones, around nine tenths seen once. Sequencing was performed on peripheral blood, taken from a patient treated with radiotherapy plus ipilimumab. The receptor's source is a human donor with non-small cell lung cancer that progressed on radiotherapy plus ipilimumab.

CDR3 amino acids: CASSAKQEFYYGYTF. The CDR3 bases are TGTGCCAGCAGCGCGAAACAGGAATTCTACTATGGCTACACCTTC. The chain employs TRBV5-6 and TRBJ1-2; a possible D gene is TRBD1 (5 bases). Germline V gives CDR1 SGHDT, CDR2 YYEEEE. With 4 bases removed from V and 3 bases from J, the gap between germline ends came to 16 bases. CDR3 length: 15 amino acids.